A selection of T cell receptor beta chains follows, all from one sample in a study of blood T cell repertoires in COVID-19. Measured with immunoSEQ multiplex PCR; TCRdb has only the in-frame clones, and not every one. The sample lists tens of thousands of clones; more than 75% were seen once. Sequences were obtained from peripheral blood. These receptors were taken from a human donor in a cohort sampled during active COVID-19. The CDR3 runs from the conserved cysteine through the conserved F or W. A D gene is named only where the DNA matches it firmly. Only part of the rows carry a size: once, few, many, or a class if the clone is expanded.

cdr3_aa: CASSLGTQQETQYF
cdr3_nt: TGCGCCAGCAGCTTGGGGACTCAACAAGAGACCCAGTACTTC
j_call: TRBJ2-5
clone_size: .
v_call: TRBV5-1
d_call: .

cdr3_aa: CASGRTGFNEGGYEQYF
cdr3_nt: TGTGCCAGCGGGAGGACAGGGTTTAACGAAGGGGGCTACGAGCAGTACTTC
j_call: TRBJ2-7
clone_size: .
v_call: TRBV6-4
d_call: TRBD1

cdr3_aa: CASSLDRGGSYNEQFF
cdr3_nt: TGTGCCAGCAGCTTAGATCGAGGGGGCTCCTACAATGAGCAGTTCTTC
j_call: TRBJ2-1
clone_size: .
v_call: TRBV11-3
d_call: .

cdr3_aa: CASSGTGGNQPQHF
cdr3_nt: TGTGCCAGTAGTGGGACAGGGGGCAATCAGCCCCAGCATTTT
j_call: TRBJ1-5
clone_size: once
v_call: TRBV19
d_call: TRBD1

cdr3_aa: CASSTLGGEDEKLFF
cdr3_nt: TGTGCCAGTAGTACCCTGGGGGGGGAGGATGAAAAACTGTTTTTT
j_call: TRBJ1-4
clone_size: .
v_call: TRBV19
d_call: .

cdr3_aa: CASSVARGPSYEQFF
cdr3_nt: TGTGCCAGCAGCGTAGCCAGGGGGCCTTCCTATGAGCAGTTCTTC
j_call: TRBJ2-1
clone_size: .
v_call: TRBV9
d_call: TRBD1

cdr3_aa: CASSFSSYEQYF
cdr3_nt: TGTGCCAGCAGCTTCAGTTCCTACGAGCAGTACTTC
j_call: TRBJ2-7
clone_size: few
v_call: TRBV5-6
d_call: .

cdr3_aa: CASSRGLEVGEQFF
cdr3_nt: TGTGCCAGCAGCCGGGGACTAGAAGTAGGTGAGCAGTTCTTC
j_call: TRBJ2-1
clone_size: .
v_call: TRBV3-1/TRBV3-2
d_call: TRBD2

cdr3_aa: CARSLSRDCYGYTF
cdr3_nt: TGTGCCAGAAGCTTGTCTAGGGACTGCTATGGCTACACCTTC
j_call: TRBJ1-2
clone_size: .
v_call: TRBV5-3
d_call: .

cdr3_aa: CASSPTSGAHNEQFF
cdr3_nt: TGTGCCAGCAGTCCCACTAGCGGGGCCCACAATGAGCAGTTCTTC
j_call: TRBJ2-1
clone_size: .
v_call: TRBV7-3
d_call: TRBD2

cdr3_aa: CASDVLSGSPLHF
cdr3_nt: TGTGCCAGCGATGTGCTCTCGGGGTCACCCCTCCACTTT
j_call: TRBJ1-6
clone_size: .
v_call: TRBV7-9
d_call: .

cdr3_aa: CASSIPGRGGYNEQFF
cdr3_nt: TGTGCCAGTAGTATCCCGGGTAGGGGGGGGTACAATGAGCAGTTCTTC
j_call: TRBJ2-1
clone_size: .
v_call: TRBV19
d_call: .

cdr3_aa: CAISERGIYSPLHF
cdr3_nt: TGTGCCATCAGTGAGAGGGGGATTTATTCACCCCTCCACTTT
j_call: TRBJ1-6
clone_size: .
v_call: TRBV10-3
d_call: .

cdr3_aa: CASSYWRISYEQYF
cdr3_nt: TGTGCCAGCAGCTACTGGAGGATCTCCTACGAGCAGTACTTC
j_call: TRBJ2-7
clone_size: .
v_call: TRBV5-4
d_call: .

cdr3_aa: CASSQDINYGYTF
cdr3_nt: TGTGCCAGCAGCCAAGATATCAACTATGGCTACACCTTC
j_call: TRBJ1-2
clone_size: .
v_call: TRBV3-1/TRBV3-2
d_call: .

cdr3_aa: CASLRDRVSNTEAFF
cdr3_nt: TGTGCCAGCTTACGGGACAGGGTTTCGAACACTGAAGCTTTCTTT
j_call: TRBJ1-1
clone_size: .
v_call: TRBV2
d_call: TRBD1

cdr3_aa: CASSVDEGAYGYTF
cdr3_nt: TGTGCCAGCAGCGTAGATGAGGGCGCCTATGGCTACACCTTC
j_call: TRBJ1-2
clone_size: .
v_call: TRBV9
d_call: .

cdr3_aa: CATSNTGAYEQYF
cdr3_nt: TGTGCCACCAGTAACACGGGAGCCTACGAGCAGTACTTC
j_call: TRBJ2-7
clone_size: .
v_call: TRBV15
d_call: .

cdr3_aa: CASTEWANTEAFF
cdr3_nt: TGTGCCAGCACCGAATGGGCGAACACTGAAGCTTTCTTT
j_call: TRBJ1-1
clone_size: .
v_call: TRBV7-9
d_call: .

cdr3_aa: CASSFGSPSYEQYF
cdr3_nt: TGTGCCAGCAGCTTTGGGAGTCCGTCCTACGAGCAGTACTTC
j_call: TRBJ2-7
clone_size: .
v_call: TRBV7-8
d_call: .

cdr3_aa: CASSVRDRGSGANVLTF
cdr3_nt: TGCGCCAGCAGCGTCCGGGACAGGGGTAGTGGGGCCAACGTCCTGACTTTC
j_call: TRBJ2-6
clone_size: .
v_call: TRBV4-1
d_call: TRBD1

cdr3_aa: CASSQNQWNEQFF
cdr3_nt: TGTGCCAGCAGCCAAAATCAGTGGAATGAGCAGTTCTTC
j_call: TRBJ2-1
clone_size: .
v_call: TRBV4-2
d_call: .

cdr3_aa: CASSPRASGGGEQYF
cdr3_nt: TGTGCCAGCTCACCACGGGCTAGCGGGGGAGGCGAGCAGTACTTC
j_call: TRBJ2-7
clone_size: .
v_call: TRBV18
d_call: TRBD2

cdr3_aa: CASSPNGGSSGNTIYF
cdr3_nt: TGTGCCAGCTCACCAAATGGAGGCAGCTCTGGAAACACCATATATTTT
j_call: TRBJ1-3
clone_size: .
v_call: TRBV18
d_call: .

cdr3_aa: CASRGQGNQPQHF
cdr3_nt: TGTGCCAGCAGGGGACAGGGCAATCAGCCCCAGCATTTT
j_call: TRBJ1-5
clone_size: .
v_call: TRBV6-5
d_call: TRBD1

cdr3_aa: CASSQAGGGGYNEQFF
cdr3_nt: TGTGCCAGCAGCCAAGCGGGCGGGGGAGGCTACAATGAGCAGTTCTTC
j_call: TRBJ2-1
clone_size: .
v_call: TRBV4-2
d_call: TRBD2

cdr3_aa: CASISLLLGEGRETQYF
cdr3_nt: TGTGCCAGCATATCCCTCCTTTTGGGGGAAGGGAGGGAGACCCAGTACTTC
j_call: TRBJ2-5
clone_size: .
v_call: TRBV2
d_call: .

cdr3_aa: CASRRRGSGNTIYF
cdr3_nt: TGTGCCAGCAGACGACGGGGCTCTGGAAACACCATATATTTT
j_call: TRBJ1-3
clone_size: .
v_call: TRBV28
d_call: .

cdr3_aa: CASSRPGTGSYEQYF
cdr3_nt: TGTGCCAGCAGCCGACCCGGGACAGGGTCCTACGAGCAGTACTTC
j_call: TRBJ2-7
clone_size: .
v_call: TRBV13
d_call: TRBD1

cdr3_aa: CASSQGRPSGVAKNIQYF
cdr3_nt: TGCGCCAGCAGCCAAGGACGTCCTAGCGGGGTTGCCAAAAACATTCAGTACTTC
j_call: TRBJ2-4
clone_size: .
v_call: TRBV4-1
d_call: TRBD2

cdr3_aa: CASSQAGQVGNTIYF
cdr3_nt: TGCGCCAGCAGCCAAGCCGGACAGGTTGGAAACACCATATATTTT
j_call: TRBJ1-3
clone_size: .
v_call: TRBV4-3
d_call: TRBD1

cdr3_aa: CASSLDPWATSGNTIYF
cdr3_nt: TGTGCCAGCAGCTTAGACCCTTGGGCAACAAGCGGAAACACCATATATTTT
j_call: TRBJ1-3
clone_size: once
v_call: TRBV9
d_call: .

cdr3_aa: CASSVGGGYTF
cdr3_nt: TGTGCCAGCAGCGTTGGAGGGGGCTACACCTTC
j_call: TRBJ1-2
clone_size: .
v_call: TRBV7-2
d_call: .

cdr3_aa: CASSISGGRRYEQYF
cdr3_nt: TGTGCCAGTAGTATTTCCGGGGGAAGAAGGTACGAGCAGTACTTC
j_call: TRBJ2-7
clone_size: .
v_call: TRBV19
d_call: .

cdr3_aa: CASSPPPAGGSTEAFF
cdr3_nt: TGTGCCAGCTCACCACCTCCGGCCGGGGGGAGCACTGAAGCTTTCTTT
j_call: TRBJ1-1
clone_size: .
v_call: TRBV18
d_call: .

cdr3_aa: CASSQAGLSEAFF
cdr3_nt: TGTGCCAGCAGCCAAGCGGGTTTAAGTGAAGCTTTCTTT
j_call: TRBJ1-1
clone_size: once
v_call: TRBV3-1/TRBV3-2
d_call: .

cdr3_aa: CASSRGQGYTF
cdr3_nt: TGTGCCAGCAGTCGTGGACAGGGCTACACCTTC
j_call: TRBJ1-2
clone_size: .
v_call: TRBV28
d_call: .

cdr3_aa: CASSQDWTGPTEAFF
cdr3_nt: TGCGCCAGCAGCCAAGACTGGACAGGGCCCACTGAAGCTTTCTTT
j_call: TRBJ1-1
clone_size: .
v_call: TRBV4-1
d_call: TRBD1

cdr3_aa: CASSFEGIYGYTF
cdr3_nt: TGCGCCAGCAGCTTCGAGGGTATCTATGGCTACACCTTC
j_call: TRBJ1-2
clone_size: .
v_call: TRBV5-1
d_call: .

cdr3_aa: CASSLKTGSNQPQHF
cdr3_nt: TGCGCCAGCAGCTTGAAGACAGGGAGCAATCAGCCCCAGCATTTT
j_call: TRBJ1-5
clone_size: .
v_call: TRBV5-1
d_call: TRBD1

cdr3_aa: CASSQDMDNSYEQYF
cdr3_nt: TGCGCCAGCAGCCAAGATATGGACAACTCCTACGAGCAGTACTTC
j_call: TRBJ2-7
clone_size: .
v_call: TRBV4-1
d_call: .